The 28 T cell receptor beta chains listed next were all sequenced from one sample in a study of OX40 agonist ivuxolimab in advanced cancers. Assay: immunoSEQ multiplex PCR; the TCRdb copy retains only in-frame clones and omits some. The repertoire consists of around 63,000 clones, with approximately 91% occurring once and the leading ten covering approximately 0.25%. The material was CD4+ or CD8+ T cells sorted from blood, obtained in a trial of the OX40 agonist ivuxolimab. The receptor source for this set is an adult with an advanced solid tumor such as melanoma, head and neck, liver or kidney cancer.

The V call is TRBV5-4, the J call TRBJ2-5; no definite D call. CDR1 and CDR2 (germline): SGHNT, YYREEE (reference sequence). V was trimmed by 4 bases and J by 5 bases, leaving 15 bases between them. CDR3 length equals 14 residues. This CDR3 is CASSTGQHMETQYF. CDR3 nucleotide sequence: TGTGCCAGCAGCACCGGGCAACATATGGAGACCCAGTACTTC.

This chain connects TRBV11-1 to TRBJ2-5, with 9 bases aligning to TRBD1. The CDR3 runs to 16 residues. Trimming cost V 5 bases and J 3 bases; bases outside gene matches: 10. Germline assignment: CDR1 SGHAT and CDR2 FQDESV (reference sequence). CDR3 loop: CASSPKRGQGKETQYF. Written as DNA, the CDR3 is TGTGCCAGCAGCCCTAAGCGGGGACAGGGAAAAGAGACCCAGTACTTC.

The CDR3 nucleotides are TGTGCCAGCAGCTTAACCCCCAGGGGGGGAACTAATGAAAAACTGTTTTTT. Residues: CASSLTPRGGTNEKLFF. The V gene is TRBV7-8, the J gene TRBJ1-4; 7 bases align to TRBD1. CDR1 SGHVS and CDR2 FQNEAQ come from the germline V gene. Trimming cost V 2 bases and J 1 base; bases outside gene matches: 7. The CDR3 covers 17 residues. Drawing the rest from reference TRBV7-8 and TRBJ1-4, the complete variable domain is GAGVSQSPRYKVAKRGQDVALRCDPISGHVSLFWYQQALGQGPEFLTYFQNEAQLDKSGLPSDRFFAERPEGSVSTLKIQRTQQEDSAVYLCASSLTPRGGTNEKLFFGSGTQLSVL.

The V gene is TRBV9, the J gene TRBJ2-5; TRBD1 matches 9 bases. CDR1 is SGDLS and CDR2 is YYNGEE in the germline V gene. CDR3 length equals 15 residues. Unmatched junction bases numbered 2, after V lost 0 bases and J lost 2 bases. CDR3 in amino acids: CASSVDRGRQETQYF. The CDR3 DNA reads TGTGCCAGCAGCGTAGACAGGGGGCGACAAGAGACCCAGTACTTC.

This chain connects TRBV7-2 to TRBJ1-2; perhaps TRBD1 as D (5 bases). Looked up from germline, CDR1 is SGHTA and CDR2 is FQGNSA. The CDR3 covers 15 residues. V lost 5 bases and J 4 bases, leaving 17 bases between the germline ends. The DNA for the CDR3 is TGTGCCAGCAGCGAAGGGCAACCGGGGCGCTATGGCTACACCTTC. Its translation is CASSEGQPGRYGYTF.

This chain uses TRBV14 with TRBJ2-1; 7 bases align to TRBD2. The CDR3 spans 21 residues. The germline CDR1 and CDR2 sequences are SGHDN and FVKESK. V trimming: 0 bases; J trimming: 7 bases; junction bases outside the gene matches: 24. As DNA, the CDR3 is TGTGCCAGCAGCCAAGATATGCGCGGGAGAAAATCCGATGGGGTACGGAATGAGCAGTTCTTC. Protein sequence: CASSQDMRGRKSDGVRNEQFF.

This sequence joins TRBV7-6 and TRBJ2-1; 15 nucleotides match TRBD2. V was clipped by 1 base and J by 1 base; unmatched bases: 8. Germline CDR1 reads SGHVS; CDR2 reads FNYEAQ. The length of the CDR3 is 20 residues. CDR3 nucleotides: TGTGCCAGCAGCTTAGGTCAGAGGACTAGCGGGAGGGCTTCCTACAATGAGCAGTTCTTC. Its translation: CASSLGQRTSGRASYNEQFF.

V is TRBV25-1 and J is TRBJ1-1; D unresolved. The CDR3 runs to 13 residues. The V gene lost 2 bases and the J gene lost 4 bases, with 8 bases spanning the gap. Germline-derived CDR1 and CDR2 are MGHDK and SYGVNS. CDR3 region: CASSELLGTEAFF. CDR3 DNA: TGTGCCAGCAGTGAACTGTTAGGCACTGAAGCTTTCTTT.

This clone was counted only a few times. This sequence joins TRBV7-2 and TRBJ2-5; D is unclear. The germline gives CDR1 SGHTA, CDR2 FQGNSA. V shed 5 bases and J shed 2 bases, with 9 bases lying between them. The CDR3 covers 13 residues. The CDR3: CASSPGSQETQYF. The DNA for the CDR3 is TGTGCCAGCAGCCCCGGTAGTCAAGAGACCCAGTACTTC.

The CDR3 region is CASSPGTGQTNTGELFF. CDR3 DNA: TGTGCCAGCAGTCCCGGGACAGGCCAAACGAACACCGGGGAGCTGTTTTTT. V usage is TRBV27 and J usage is TRBJ2-2; 8 bases are a match to TRBD1. After removal of 5 bases from V and 0 bases from J, the junction contained 8 bases not matched to a gene. Looked up from germline, CDR1 is MNHEY and CDR2 is SMNVEV (reference sequence). The CDR3 loop spans 17 amino acids.

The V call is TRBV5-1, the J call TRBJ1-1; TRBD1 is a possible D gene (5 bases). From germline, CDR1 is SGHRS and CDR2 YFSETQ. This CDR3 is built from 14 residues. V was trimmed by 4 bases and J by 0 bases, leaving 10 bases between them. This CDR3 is CASSLGTLNTEAFF. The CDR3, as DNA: TGCGCCAGCAGCCTTGGGACTTTGAACACTGAAGCTTTCTTT.

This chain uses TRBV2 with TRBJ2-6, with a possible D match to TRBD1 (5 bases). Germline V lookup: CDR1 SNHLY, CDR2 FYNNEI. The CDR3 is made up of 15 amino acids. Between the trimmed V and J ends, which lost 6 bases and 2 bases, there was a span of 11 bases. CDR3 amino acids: CASRLGVTGANVLTF. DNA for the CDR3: TGTGCCAGCAGATTAGGGGTTACTGGGGCCAACGTCCTGACTTTC. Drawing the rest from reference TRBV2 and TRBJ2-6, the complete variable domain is EPEVTQTPSHQVTQMGQEVILRCVPISNHLYFYWYRQILGQKVEFLVSFYNNEISEKSEIFDDQFSVERPDGSNFTLKIRSTKLEDSAMYFCASRLGVTGANVLTFGAGSRLTVL.

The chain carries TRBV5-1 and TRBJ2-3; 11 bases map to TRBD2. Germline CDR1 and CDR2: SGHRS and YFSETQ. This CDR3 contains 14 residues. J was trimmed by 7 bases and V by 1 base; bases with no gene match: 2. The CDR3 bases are TGCGCCAGCAGCTTGACTAGCGGGAGCTATACGCAGTATTTT. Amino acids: CASSLTSGSYTQYF.

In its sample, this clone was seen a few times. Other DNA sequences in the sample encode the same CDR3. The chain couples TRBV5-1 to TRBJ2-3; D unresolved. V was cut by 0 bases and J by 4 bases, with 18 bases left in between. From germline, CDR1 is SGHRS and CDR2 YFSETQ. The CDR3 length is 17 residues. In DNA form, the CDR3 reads TGCGCCAGCAGCTTGGCAATCGTGGCCGACCCTGCAGATACGCAGTATTTT. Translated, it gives CASSLAIVADPADTQYF. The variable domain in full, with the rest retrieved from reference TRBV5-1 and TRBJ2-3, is KAGVTQTPRYLIKTRGQQVTLSCSPISGHRSVSWYQQTPGQGLQFLFEYFSETQRNKGNFPGRFSGRQFSNSRSEMNVSTLELGDSALYLCASSLAIVADPADTQYFGPGTRLTVL.

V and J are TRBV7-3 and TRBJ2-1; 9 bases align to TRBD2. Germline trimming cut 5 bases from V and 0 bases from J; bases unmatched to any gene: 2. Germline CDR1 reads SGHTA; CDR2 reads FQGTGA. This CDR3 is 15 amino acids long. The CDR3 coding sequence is TGTGCCAGCAGCGTTAGCGGGAGCTCCTACAATGAGCAGTTCTTC. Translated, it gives CASSVSGSSYNEQFF.

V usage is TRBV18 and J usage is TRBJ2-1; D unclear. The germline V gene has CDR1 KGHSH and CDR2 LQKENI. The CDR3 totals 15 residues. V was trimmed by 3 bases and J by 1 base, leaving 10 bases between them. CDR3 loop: CASSPSSSSYNEQFF. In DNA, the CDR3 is TGTGCCAGCTCACCTAGCTCCTCATCCTACAATGAGCAGTTCTTC.

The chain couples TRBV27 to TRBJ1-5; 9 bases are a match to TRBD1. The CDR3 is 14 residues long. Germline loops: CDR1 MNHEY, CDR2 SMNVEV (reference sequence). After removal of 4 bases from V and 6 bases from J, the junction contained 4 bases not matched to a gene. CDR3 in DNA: TGTGCCAGCAGTTCACAGGGGGCAATTCAGCCCCAGCATTTT. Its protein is CASSSQGAIQPQHF.

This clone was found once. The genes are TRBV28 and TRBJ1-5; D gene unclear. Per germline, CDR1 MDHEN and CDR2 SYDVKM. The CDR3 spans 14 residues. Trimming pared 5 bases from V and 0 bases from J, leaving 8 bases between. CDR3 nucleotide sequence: TGTGCCAGCAGTACCACCCATAGCAATCAGCCCCAGCATTTT. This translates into CASSTTHSNQPQHF.

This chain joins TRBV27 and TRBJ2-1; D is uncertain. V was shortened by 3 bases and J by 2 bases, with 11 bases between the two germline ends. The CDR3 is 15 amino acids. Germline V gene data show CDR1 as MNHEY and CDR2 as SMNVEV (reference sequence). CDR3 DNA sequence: TGTGCCAGCAGTTTCATCTGGCGGACCTACAATGAGCAGTTCTTC. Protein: CASSFIWRTYNEQFF.

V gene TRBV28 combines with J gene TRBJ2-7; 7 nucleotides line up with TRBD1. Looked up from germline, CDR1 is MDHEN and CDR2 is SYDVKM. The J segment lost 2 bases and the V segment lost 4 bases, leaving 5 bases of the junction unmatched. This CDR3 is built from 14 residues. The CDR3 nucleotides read TGTGCCAGCAGTTCCGGACAGGTGCCCTACGAGCAGTACTTC. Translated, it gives CASSSGQVPYEQYF.

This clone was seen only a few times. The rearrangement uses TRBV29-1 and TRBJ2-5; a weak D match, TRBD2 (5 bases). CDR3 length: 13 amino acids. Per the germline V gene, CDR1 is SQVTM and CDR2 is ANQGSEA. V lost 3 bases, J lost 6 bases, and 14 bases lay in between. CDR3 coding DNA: TGCAGCGTTGACCGAGGGTCCGGCCAGACCCAGTACTTC. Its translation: CSVDRGSGQTQYF.

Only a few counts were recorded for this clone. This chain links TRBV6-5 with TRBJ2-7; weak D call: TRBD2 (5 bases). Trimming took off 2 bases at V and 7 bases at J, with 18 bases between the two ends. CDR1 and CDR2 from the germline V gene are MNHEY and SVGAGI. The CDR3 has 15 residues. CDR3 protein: CASSYHGQQSGEQYF. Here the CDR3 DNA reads TGTGCCAGCAGTTACCACGGCCAGCAGAGCGGAGAGCAGTACTTC.

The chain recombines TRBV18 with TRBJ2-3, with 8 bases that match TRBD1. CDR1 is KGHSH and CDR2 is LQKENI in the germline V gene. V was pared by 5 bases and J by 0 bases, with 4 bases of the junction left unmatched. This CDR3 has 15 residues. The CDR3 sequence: CASSNGQGSTDTQYF. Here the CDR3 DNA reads TGTGCCAGCTCAAACGGACAGGGCAGCACAGATACGCAGTATTTT.

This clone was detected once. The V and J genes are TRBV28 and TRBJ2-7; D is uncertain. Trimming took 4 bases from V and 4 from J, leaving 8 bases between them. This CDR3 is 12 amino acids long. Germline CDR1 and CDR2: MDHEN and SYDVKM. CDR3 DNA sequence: TGTGCCAGCAGTTCGAACAGTTACGAGCAGTACTTC. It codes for CASSSNSYEQYF.

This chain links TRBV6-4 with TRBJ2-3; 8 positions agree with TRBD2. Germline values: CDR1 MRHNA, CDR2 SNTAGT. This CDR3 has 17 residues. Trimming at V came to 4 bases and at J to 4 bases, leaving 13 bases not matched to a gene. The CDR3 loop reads CASSVGLSGSQPDTQYF. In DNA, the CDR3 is TGTGCCAGCAGTGTCGGTTTAAGCGGGAGTCAGCCAGATACGCAGTATTTT.

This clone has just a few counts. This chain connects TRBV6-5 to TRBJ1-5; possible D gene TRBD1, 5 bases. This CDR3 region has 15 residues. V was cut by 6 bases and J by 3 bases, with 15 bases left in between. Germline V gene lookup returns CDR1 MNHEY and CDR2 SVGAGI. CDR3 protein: CASRTNGGDNQPQHF. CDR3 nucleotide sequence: TGTGCCAGCAGGACTAACGGGGGGGACAATCAGCCCCAGCATTTT.

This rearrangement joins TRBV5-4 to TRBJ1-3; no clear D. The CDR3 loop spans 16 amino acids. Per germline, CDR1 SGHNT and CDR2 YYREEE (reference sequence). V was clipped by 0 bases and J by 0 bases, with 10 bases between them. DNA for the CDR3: TGTGCCAGCAGCTTGGGGCCACCAGACTCTGGAAACACCATATATTTT. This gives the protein CASSLGPPDSGNTIYF.

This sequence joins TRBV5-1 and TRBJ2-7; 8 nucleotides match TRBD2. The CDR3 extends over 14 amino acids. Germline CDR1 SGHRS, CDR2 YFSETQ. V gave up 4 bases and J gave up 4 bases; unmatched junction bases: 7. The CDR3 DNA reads TGCGCCAGCAGCCCAGAGCGGGAGCCGTACGAGCAGTACTTC. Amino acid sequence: CASSPEREPYEQYF. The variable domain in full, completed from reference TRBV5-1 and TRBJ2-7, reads KAGVTQTPRYLIKTRGQQVTLSCSPISGHRSVSWYQQTPGQGLQFLFEYFSETQRNKGNFPGRFSGRQFSNSRSEMNVSTLELGDSALYLCASSPEREPYEQYFGPGTRLTVT.